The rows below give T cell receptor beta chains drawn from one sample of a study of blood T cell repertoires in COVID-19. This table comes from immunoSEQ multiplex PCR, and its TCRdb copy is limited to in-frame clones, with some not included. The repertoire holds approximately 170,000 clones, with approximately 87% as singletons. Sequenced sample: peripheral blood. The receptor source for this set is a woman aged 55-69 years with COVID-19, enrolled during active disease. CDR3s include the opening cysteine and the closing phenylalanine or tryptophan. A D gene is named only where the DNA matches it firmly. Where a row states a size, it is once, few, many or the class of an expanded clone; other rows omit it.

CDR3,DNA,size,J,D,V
CASSFIMNTEAFF,TGTGCCAGCAGTTTCATCATGAACACTGAAGCTTTCTTT,.,TRBJ1-1,.,TRBV28
CASSSTGGANSPLHF,TGTGCCAGCAGTTCGACAGGGGGCGCTAATTCACCCCTCCACTTT,.,TRBJ1-6,TRBD1,TRBV6-5
CASSPGGARAFF,TGTGCCAGCTCACCGGGGGGGGCAAGGGCTTTCTTT,.,TRBJ1-1,.,TRBV18
CASSTLGAGADTQYF,TGTGCCAGCAGCACCCTCGGAGCGGGAGCAGATACGCAGTATTTT,.,TRBJ2-3,TRBD2,TRBV11-2
CASSVGDGGQPQHF,TGTGCCAGCAGCGTAGGGGACGGAGGGCAGCCCCAGCATTTT,.,TRBJ1-5,.,TRBV9
CASSYSQGLPAQHF,TGTGCCAGCAGTTACTCCCAGGGACTTCCAGCCCAGCATTTT,.,TRBJ1-5,.,TRBV6-6
CASSYSRGEQFF,TGTGCCAGCAGTTATTCCAGAGGTGAGCAGTTCTTC,.,TRBJ2-1,.,TRBV6-5
CASSKALEESSWATNEKLFF,TGTGCCAGCAGCAAAGCGCTTGAGGAGAGCTCCTGGGCAACTAATGAAAAACTGTTTTTT,.,TRBJ1-4,.,TRBV21-1
CASSPQTGGPYEQYF,TGTGCCAGCTCACCACAAACGGGAGGGCCCTACGAGCAGTACTTC,.,TRBJ2-7,TRBD2,TRBV18
CASSYRTSNYEQYF,TGTGCCAGCAGTTACAGGACTAGCAACTACGAGCAGTACTTC,.,TRBJ2-7,TRBD2,TRBV27
CASSFRGYTIYF,TGTGCCAGTAGTTTTAGGGGGTACACCATATATTTT,.,TRBJ1-3,.,TRBV19
CASRRQGIDEQYF,TGTGCCAGCAGAAGACAGGGGATCGACGAGCAGTACTTC,.,TRBJ2-7,TRBD1,TRBV6-5
CASSRTGMNTEAFF,TGTGCCAGCTCGCGGACAGGTATGAACACTGAAGCTTTCTTT,.,TRBJ1-1,TRBD1,TRBV18
CASSLAFGQTGANVLTF,TGTGCCAGCAGCTTAGCCTTCGGACAGACTGGGGCCAACGTCCTGACTTTC,.,TRBJ2-6,.,TRBV7-2
CASGRASYNEQFF,TGTGCCAGCGGGAGGGCCTCCTACAATGAGCAGTTCTTC,.,TRBJ2-1,TRBD2,TRBV9
CASRSGADTQYF,TGTGCCAGCAGATCAGGGGCAGATACGCAGTATTTT,.,TRBJ2-3,.,TRBV7-2
CASSPLRGGSSYNEQFF,TGTGCCAGCAGTCCCTTGAGGGGCGGGAGCTCCTACAATGAGCAGTTCTTC,.,TRBJ2-1,TRBD2,TRBV28
CASSPEAGKNEQYF,TGTGCCAGCAGCCCCGAGGCAGGGAAAAACGAGCAGTACTTC,.,TRBJ2-7,.,TRBV5-4
CASSLGGAGELFF,TGTGCCAGCAGTTTAGGGGGGGCCGGGGAGCTGTTTTTT,.,TRBJ2-2,.,TRBV12-3/TRBV12-4
CASSVAPDGLITYEQYF,TGTGCCAGCAGCGTAGCCCCCGACGGACTCATAACCTACGAGCAGTACTTC,.,TRBJ2-7,.,TRBV9
CASSFGHPGQGKGTQYF,TGTGCCAGCAGCTTTGGCCACCCGGGACAGGGGAAGGGGACCCAGTACTTC,few,TRBJ2-5,TRBD1,TRBV5-6
CASSLDNGSPSYNEQFF,TGTGCCAGCAGCTTAGATAACGGGAGCCCCTCCTACAATGAGCAGTTCTTC,.,TRBJ2-1,.,TRBV11-2
CASSQAPGQGSGTEAFF,TGTGCCAGCAGCCAAGCCCCCGGACAGGGGTCGGGGACTGAAGCTTTCTTT,once,TRBJ1-1,TRBD1,TRBV3-1/TRBV3-2
CASSPAWVGALEQYF,TGTGCCAGCAGCCCGGCTTGGGTGGGAGCCCTCGAGCAGTACTTC,.,TRBJ2-7,.,TRBV14
CASSETRGGEQYF,TGTGCCAGTAGCGAAACCAGGGGAGGGGAGCAGTACTTC,.,TRBJ2-7,.,TRBV19
CASSLLRGPSINTQYF,TGTGCCAGCAGTCTCTTGCGGGGCCCGTCCATTAATACGCAGTATTTT,.,TRBJ2-3,.,TRBV28
CASSVGAGTYEQYF,TGTGCCAGCAGCGTAGGGGCGGGAACCTACGAGCAGTACTTC,.,TRBJ2-7,.,TRBV9
CASSYDRSNTEAFF,TGTGCCAGCAGTTACGACAGGTCAAACACTGAAGCTTTCTTT,few,TRBJ1-1,.,TRBV6-5